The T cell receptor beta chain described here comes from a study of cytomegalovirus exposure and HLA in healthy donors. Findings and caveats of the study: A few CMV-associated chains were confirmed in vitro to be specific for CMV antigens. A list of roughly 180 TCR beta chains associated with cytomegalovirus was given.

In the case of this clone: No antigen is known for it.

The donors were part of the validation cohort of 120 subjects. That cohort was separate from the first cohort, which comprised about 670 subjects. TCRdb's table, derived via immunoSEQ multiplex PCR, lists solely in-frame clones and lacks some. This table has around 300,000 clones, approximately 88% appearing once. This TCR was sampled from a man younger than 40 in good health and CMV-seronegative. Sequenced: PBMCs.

The CDR3 here is CASSEGDYGYTF. In DNA, the CDR3 is TGTGCCAGCAGCGAAGGGGACTATGGCTACACCTTC. This chain connects TRBV5-6 to TRBJ1-2; TRBD1 might be the D (5 bases). The CDR3 runs to 12 residues. The germline V gene encodes CDR1 SGHDT and CDR2 YYEEEE. Trimming took off 4 bases at V and 3 bases at J, with 7 bases between the two ends.